This T cell receptor (beta chain) stems from a study of cytomegalovirus exposure and HLA in healthy donors (dated by TCRdb to 2016 to 2017). Context from the whole study: An earlier analysis of around 600 of the donors reported 250 to 300 Gb of sequence data and around 120 million unique TCR beta sequences from roughly 200 million T cells. Donor age, sex, ethnicity and CMV serostatus were compiled alongside the repertoire data. In a later analysis, previously published TCR beta repertoires from several hundred donors were re-analyzed and high-resolution HLA genotyping was added so that TCR occurrence patterns could be studied. The study aimed to test whether cataloging public T cell receptors could reveal signatures of past pathogen exposure. The genetic ancestry cluster associated with self-reported Caucasian donors included roughly 84% of the 398 genotyped donors. Class I and class II HLA loci were covered by the typing at four-digit resolution. The study used immunosequencing to profile the T cell repertoires of approximately 650 subjects and linked those repertoires to cytomegalovirus serostatus. All discovery cohort repertoires had been generated on a single sequencing platform. About 320 gigabases of sequencing data and approximately 93 million unique TCR sequences were included in an early release covering several hundred HLA-typed donors. The study combined high-throughput TCR immunosequencing, statistical association of individual TCRs with disease status, and machine learning to predict cytomegalovirus infection status. In an earlier analysis of 587 of the donors, high-throughput TCR beta sequencing was used to judge whether each TCR beta V gene segment behaved as functional or pseudogenic. Typing coverage varied by locus: about 620-630 donors for A, B, C, DRB1 and DQB1; under 550 for DQA1; around 610 for DPA1; around 450 for DPB1. Besides the first cohort of roughly 640 subjects, a separate validation cohort made up of 120 different subjects was used. In a later genetic analysis, genome-wide SNP genotypes for about 65% of the roughly 670 donors were used, and that subset was treated as a discovery cohort. The later analysis used no new phenotypic data to find candidate immune exposures, relying instead on TCR beta sequences and their occurrence across donors. Roughly 5 DR-DQ haplotypes were handled as single units for association and clustering, since linkage in the cohort was strong. Across around 400 genotyped donors of the cohort, an average of approximately 220,000 unique TCR beta nucleotide sequences per donor were sequenced, and roughly 20% of those sequences were non-productive.

Results the study describes overall, beyond this receptor: Assigning TCR associations to individual alleles was difficult when HLA alleles, especially DR and DQ, strongly co-occurred. Most TCR sequences were seen in very few donors, while some public TCRs were found in many individuals. A later analysis found that HLA-associated TCR beta chains were more clonally expanded and had lower generation probabilities than equally common non-associated chains. Because HLA typing was unavailable for some donors at each locus, only the typed subset was used in association tests. Because counts were too low, about 15 rarely observed V segments, including chromosome 9 orphons, were left out of the earlier analysis of roughly 600 of the donors. Immune exposure information for the cohort was limited to CMV serostatus. In this cohort, only TCR beta chains were sequenced, and detectable features were limited by the absence of alpha or paired-chain data. According to a later analysis, parvovirus B19, influenza, CMV and Epstein-Barr virus appeared linked to several top co-occurrence clusters. The classifier was reported to diagnose cytomegalovirus status with high specificity and sensitivity in both the original cohort and the validation cohort. Three of the identified cytomegalovirus-associated TCR beta chains were confirmed in vitro to be specific for cytomegalovirus antigens. Compared with the approximately 670-donor mean, donors in an Asian-associated ancestry cluster had fewer N-insertions in productive TCRs, according to a later genetic analysis. Sequencing depth was assumed to be roughly uniform across donors in the presence/absence analyses, though that assumption may not hold. A later genetic analysis associated a missense DCLRE1C variant with V-gene and J-gene trimming of TCR beta chains, and an independent cohort replicated the association. It was suggested by the authors that the approach could potentially be generalized to other disease states and immunological phenotypes. The 87-base-pair reads could not distinguish some IMGT-functional V segments, including TRBV6-2 and TRBV6-3, so those segments were excluded. In an earlier analysis of several hundred of the donors, most TCR beta V segments were observed in productive rearrangements about 87% or about 30% of the time, broadly matching IMGT annotations. In a later analysis, the rate of TCR association differed among HLA loci, with DRB1 alleles having the most associated TCRs and HLA-C alleles having the fewest. The sequencing pipeline was judged likely to have produced a cluster of highly shared sequence variants as a technical artifact. A further reported finding was that TCR beta sequences accurately predicted the HLA-A and HLA-B alleles for most subjects in the first cohort. Specific HLA alleles were associated with 15,000 to 20,000 TCR beta sequences at a false discovery rate of 0.05 in a later analysis. Most CMV-associated TCR beta chains appeared to be HLA-restricted in a later analysis, and the HLA associations seemed to be driven largely by CMV exposure. Linkage disequilibrium might explain the correlated functional status among segregating V segments, but an unknown experimental factor could not be ruled out. In the study, some 180 TCR beta chains were listed as associated with cytomegalovirus.

CDR1 SNHLY and CDR2 FYNNEI were looked up in the germline V gene. From its cysteine to its phenylalanine, the CDR3 spans 14 amino acids. Just CDR3 DNA is preserved here, 42 bases in frame from base 1. A distance of 14 bases separates the germline ends of V and J, which lose 8 bases and 1 base respectively. Library generation was performed with the immunoSEQ multiplex PCR assay. The multiplex PCR relied on a mix of 60 forward primers for TCR Vbeta segments and 13 reverse primers for TCR Jbeta segments. Amplification of the CDR3 region of rearranged TCR beta genes was performed with a multiplex PCR assay on genomic DNA. Amplified TCR beta libraries were sequenced as 87-base-pair reads on the Illumina HiSeq System. The paper's processing steps were these. A later analysis counted some 80 million unique TCR beta chains across the 666 repertoires, and 9 million to 14 million of these chains were shared by at least two donors. To remove PCR and sequencing errors, raw reads were error-corrected and collapsed into unique sequences using a nearest-neighbor algorithm that merged closely related sequences. CDR3 sequences were aligned to IMGT reference sequences to assign V, D and J gene segments. For a sequence to be retained, at least a six-nucleotide match to both a V gene segment and a J gene segment was required. Rearrangements were called productive when the CDR3 lacked stop codons and stayed in frame with V and J; all others were non-productive. Following IMGT convention, CDR3 was defined as the stretch from the second conserved V-encoded cysteine up to the conserved J-encoded phenylalanine. The earlier analysis of 587 of the donors excluded sequences that lacked an unambiguous match to a single V gene segment. An earlier analysis of a few hundred of the donors classified V segments as functional when productive rearrangements were above 56.7% and as segregating when the standard deviation between donors was above 5%. To diagnose cytomegalovirus status from the catalog of TCR beta chain sequences, a statistical classification framework was built. In a later analysis, TCR nucleotide sequences were compared against IMGT/GENE-DB human TR gene sequences so that V and J genes could be assigned. Using the TCRdist pipeline, a later analysis assigned CDR3 sequences along with most-parsimonious VDJ recombination scenarios. A later analysis defined each TCR beta chain by its CDR3 amino acid sequence plus V-gene family, and excluded reads lacking a unique V-gene family. To address suspected cross-contamination and a sequencing artifact, a later analysis removed around 600 highly shared, low-generation-probability nucleotide sequences. A later analysis calculated a clonal expansion index for each public chain from normalized within-repertoire ranks of inferred template counts. In a later analysis, generation probabilities were computed with a VDJ recombination model fitted to out-of-frame rearrangements, and the resulting probabilities were checked against IGoR. Hypergeometric tests were used in a later analysis to score TCR-TCR, TCR-HLA and TCR-CMV co-occurrence, with a repertoire-size bias correction applied to the TCR pairs. A later analysis estimated false discovery rates by permuting HLA or CMV assignments 20 times. In a later analysis, co-occurring TCRs were grouped using DBSCAN, and TCRdist sequence similarity was added for clustering within HLA-allele-positive subsets. Repertoires with fewer than 30,000 or more than 120,000 public chains were left out of co-occurrence clustering, as were about five repertoires with anomalous nucleotide sharing. TCRdb re-hosts the immuneACCESS table, in-frame sequences only. Its copies lack some clones; in the studies checked, an unresolved V gene accounts for under half of them, and the cause for the rest is not known. V, J and clone size are those of that table, while D and trimming were read from the DNA. The sample data list 270,000 or so clones, and about nine tenths of these were observed just once. Together, the top ten hold around 4% of the sample.

The cohort comprised around 690 healthy bone marrow donors. At the time of sampling, every cohort member was nominally healthy, though immune exposures that went unrecorded were likely present. The donor was CMV seropositive and was included in the group of approximately 310 seropositive cohort members. A peripheral blood sample was provided by each donor, and peripheral blood mononuclear cells were used for TCR beta sequencing. Genomic DNA extraction from the blood cell samples was performed with the Qiagen DNeasy Blood Extraction Kit. In regard to this clone: The clone's antigen remains unknown. Base-call qualities are not available, and no considerably larger clone is one nucleotide away.

The source of this sequence is a man in his forties in good health and CMV-seropositive. Sequencing used PBMCs. The V and J genes are TRBV2 and TRBJ2-5; 5 matching bases give a weak D call of TRBD2. The nucleotides are TGTGCCAGCCAAACCCCCGGGATCCAAGAGACCCAGTACTTC. It specifies CASQTPGIQETQYF.